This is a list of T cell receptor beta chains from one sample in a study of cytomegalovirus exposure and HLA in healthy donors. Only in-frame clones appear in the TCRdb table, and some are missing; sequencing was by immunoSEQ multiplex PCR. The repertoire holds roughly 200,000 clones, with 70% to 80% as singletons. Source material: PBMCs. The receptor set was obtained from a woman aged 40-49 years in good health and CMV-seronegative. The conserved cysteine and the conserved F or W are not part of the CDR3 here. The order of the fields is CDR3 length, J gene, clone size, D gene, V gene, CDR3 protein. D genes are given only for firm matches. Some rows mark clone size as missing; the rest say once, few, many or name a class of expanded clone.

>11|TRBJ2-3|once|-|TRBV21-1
ASGTGLRDTQY
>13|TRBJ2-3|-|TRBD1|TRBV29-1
SVVRQGAVTDTQY
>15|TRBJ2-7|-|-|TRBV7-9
ASSPHPGGPSSYEQY
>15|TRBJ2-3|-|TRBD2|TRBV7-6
ASSLLLAGLRTDTQY
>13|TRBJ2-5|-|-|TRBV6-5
ASSYSGAMQETQY
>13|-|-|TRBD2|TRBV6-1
ASSEVAGGRDEQY
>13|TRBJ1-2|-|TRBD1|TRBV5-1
ASSRQGIGNYGYT
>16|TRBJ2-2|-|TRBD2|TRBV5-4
ASSLAQLAGGLAGELF
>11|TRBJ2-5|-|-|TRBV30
AWSRGGVETQY
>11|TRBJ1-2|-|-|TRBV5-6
ASSFPGAYGYT
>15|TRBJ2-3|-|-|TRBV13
ASSPYDSVPPTDTQY
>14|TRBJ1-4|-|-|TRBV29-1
SARGLGYATNEKLF
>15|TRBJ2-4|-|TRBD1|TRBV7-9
ASSSKLGQGVWSIQY
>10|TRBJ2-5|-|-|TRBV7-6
ASSLEPMTQY
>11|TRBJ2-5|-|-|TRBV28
ASSLQGEETQY
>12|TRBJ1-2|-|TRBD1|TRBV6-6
ASSTTGGEYGYT
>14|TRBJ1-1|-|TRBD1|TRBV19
ASNKGAQPINTEAF
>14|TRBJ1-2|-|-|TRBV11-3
ASSLAWGRGDYGYT
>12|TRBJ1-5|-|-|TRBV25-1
ASSNTGSNQPQH
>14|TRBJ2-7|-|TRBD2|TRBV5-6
ASSLSASGGSYEQY
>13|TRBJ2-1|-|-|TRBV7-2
ASSEQVSSYNEQF
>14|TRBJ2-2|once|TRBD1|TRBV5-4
ASSETKGQGTGELF
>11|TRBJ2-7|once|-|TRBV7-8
ASSLGAGDEQY
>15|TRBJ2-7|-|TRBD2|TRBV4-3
ASSINPVAGGSYEQY
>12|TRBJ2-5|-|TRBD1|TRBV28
ASSSQGARETQY
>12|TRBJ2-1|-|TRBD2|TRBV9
ASSVGSSGSEQF
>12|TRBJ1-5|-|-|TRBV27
ASRGLRVSQPQH
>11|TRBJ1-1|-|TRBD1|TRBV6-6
ASSRTGETEAF
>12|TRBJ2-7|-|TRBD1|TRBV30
AWSVGGQVYEQY
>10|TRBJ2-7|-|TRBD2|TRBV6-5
ASSPRGDEQY
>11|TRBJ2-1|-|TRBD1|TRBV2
ASSVRGYNEQF
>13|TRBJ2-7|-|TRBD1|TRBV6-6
ASRTSGTGGNEQY
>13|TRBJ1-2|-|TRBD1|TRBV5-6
ASSPGQGTSYGYT
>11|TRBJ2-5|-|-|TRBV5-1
ASSLDVREIQY
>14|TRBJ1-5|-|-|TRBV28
ASSPAGSMTNQPQH
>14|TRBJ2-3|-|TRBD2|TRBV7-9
ASSLNSGGPTDTQY
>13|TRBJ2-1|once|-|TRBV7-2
ASSLLPGEYNEQF
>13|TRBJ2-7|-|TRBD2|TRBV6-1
ASSEGRSGNYEQY
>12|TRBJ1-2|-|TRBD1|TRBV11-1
ASSPGQGRSGYT
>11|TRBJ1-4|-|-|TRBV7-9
ASSSGQQEKLF
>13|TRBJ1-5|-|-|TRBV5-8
ASSYGTLSNQPQH
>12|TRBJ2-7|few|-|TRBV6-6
ASSYGTSSYEQY
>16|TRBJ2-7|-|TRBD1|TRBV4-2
ASSQFTIGGTGKNEQY
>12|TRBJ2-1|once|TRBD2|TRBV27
ASSLWGTRNEQF
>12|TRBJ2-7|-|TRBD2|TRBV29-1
SVEDGGISYEQY
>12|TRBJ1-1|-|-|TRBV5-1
ASSLESGYTEAF
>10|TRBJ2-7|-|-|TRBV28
ASSLQGHERY
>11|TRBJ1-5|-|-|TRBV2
ASTSVGAQPQH
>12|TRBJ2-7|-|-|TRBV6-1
ASSDRQDSYEQY
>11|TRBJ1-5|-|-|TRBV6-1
ASSEGVQQPQH
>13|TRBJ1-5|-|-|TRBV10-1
ASSESGQLNQPQH
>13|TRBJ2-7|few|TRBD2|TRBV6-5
ASRTLAGGPYEQY
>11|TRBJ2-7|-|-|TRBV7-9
ASSLSHGTPED